One and the same sample provided the 9 T cell receptor beta chains below, sequenced in a study of a mutant IDH1 vaccine in newly diagnosed glioma. Their specific antigens are unknown. Sample time point: week 23, last vaccination. Every vaccination contained 300 ug of the mutant IDH1 20-mer peptide and was paired with topical imiquimod. TCRdb's copy holds only in-frame clones and misses some; the assay was immunoSEQ multiplex PCR. Found here are approximately 60,000 clones, 80% to 90% of them singletons; the top ten hold about 4.1%. The source material was PBMCs, sampled from a glioma patient whose treatment included an IDH1 peptide vaccine. The receptors derive from a man aged 25-45 years with glioma.

The rearrangement uses TRBV20-1 and TRBJ1-2; D may be TRBD1 (5 bases). The V gene's germline CDR1 is DFQATT and CDR2 SNEGSKA (reference sequence). The CDR3 consists of 11 residues. Trimming took 5 bases from V and 8 from J, leaving 12 bases between them. The CDR3: CSARTLGGYTF. The CDR3 DNA is TGCAGTGCTCGGACACTTGGGGGCTACACCTTC.

CDR3: CASSLDPVGTQYF. CDR3 nucleotide sequence: TGCGCCAGCAGTCTCGACCCCGTCGGTACGCAGTATTTT. V usage is TRBV10-1 and J usage is TRBJ2-3; D unresolved. Germline V gene data show CDR1 as WNHNN and CDR2 as SYGVQD (reference sequence). The CDR3 covers 13 residues. V dropped 5 bases and J dropped 8 bases, with 14 bases sitting between them.

The chain combines TRBV11-2 with TRBJ2-3, with D possibly matching TRBD2 (6 bases). Trimming took 4 bases from V and 1 from J, leaving 12 bases between them. The CDR3 consists of 15 residues. Germline V gene data show CDR1 as SGHAT and CDR2 as FQNNGV. CDR3 amino acids: CASSWWGVGTDTQYF. CDR3 coding DNA: TGTGCCAGCAGCTGGTGGGGGGTCGGCACAGATACGCAGTATTTT.

The chain carries TRBV10-1 and TRBJ1-1, with 7 bases fitting TRBD1. The CDR3 covers 13 residues. Germline V lookup: CDR1 WNHNN, CDR2 SYGVQD (reference sequence). Trimming removed 6 bases from V and 1 base from J; junction bases left unmatched: 2. The CDR3 is CASRDRWNTEAFF. The CDR3 DNA reads as TGCGCCAGCAGGGACAGGTGGAACACTGAAGCTTTCTTT.

The rearrangement links TRBV29-1 to TRBJ2-3; 7 bases match TRBD1. The CDR3 is 15 amino acids. J was trimmed by 3 bases and V by 6 bases; bases with no gene match: 12. CDR1 and CDR2 from the germline V gene are SQVTM and ANQGSEA. CDR3 in DNA: TGCAGCGTGGAAACCCCGGGACAGTGGACAGATACGCAGTATTTT. Protein sequence: CSVETPGQWTDTQYF.

The V gene is TRBV5-1, the J gene TRBJ1-4; 11 bases fit TRBD1. This CDR3 comprises 16 residues. Germline CDR1 SGHRS, CDR2 YFSETQ. V shed 2 bases, J shed 8 bases, and the junction held 8 bases outside the gene matches. In nucleotides, the CDR3 is TGCGCCAGCAGCTTAGCTGGACAGGGGGCTTGGGAAAAACTGTTTTTT. Amino acids: CASSLAGQGAWEKLFF. The full variable domain, completed using reference TRBV5-1 and TRBJ1-4, is KAGVTQTPRYLIKTRGQQVTLSCSPISGHRSVSWYQQTPGQGLQFLFEYFSETQRNKGNFPGRFSGRQFSNSRSEMNVSTLELGDSALYLCASSLAGQGAWEKLFFGSGTQLSVL.

The CDR3 nucleotides are TGTGCCAGCAGCGAGCGTTCCCGAGGCGAGCAGTACTTC. Protein: CASSERSRGEQYF. This chain joins TRBV9 and TRBJ2-7; D is uncertain. Trimming left V 3 bases short and J 6 bases short, with 13 bases between. Germline V gives CDR1 SGDLS, CDR2 YYNGEE. The CDR3 runs 13 residues.

The chain is built from TRBV7-6 and TRBJ2-7; D may be TRBD1 (6 bases). Germline assignment: CDR1 SGHVS and CDR2 FNYEAQ. This CDR3 has 14 residues. Trimming left V 5 bases short and J 3 bases short, with 14 bases between. CDR3 sequence: CASSPSRDNYEQYF. The CDR3 DNA sequence: TGTGCCAGCAGCCCAAGCCGGGACAACTACGAGCAGTACTTC. The complete variable domain, with remaining parts taken from reference TRBV7-6 and TRBJ2-7, reads GAGVSQSPRYKVTKRGQDVALRCDPISGHVSLYWYRQALGQGPEFLTYFNYEAQQDKSGLPNDRFSAERPEGSISTLTIQRTEQRDSAMYRCASSPSRDNYEQYFGPGTRLTVT.

The CDR3, as DNA: TGTGCCAGCAGCCAAGATGGGGCGGAGGGGCCTAACACCGGGGAGCTGTTTTTT. It codes for CASSQDGAEGPNTGELFF. This sequence joins TRBV4-2 and TRBJ2-2, with D possibly being TRBD2 (6 bases). The CDR3 totals 18 residues. V dropped 0 bases and J dropped 2 bases, with 16 bases sitting between them. Germline loops: CDR1 LGHNA, CDR2 YNFKEQ.